The T cell receptor (beta chain) under discussion was sequenced for a study of T cells in Graves' hyperthyroidism and ophthalmopathy. Subjects aged 18 to 65 presented with newly diagnosed hyperthyroidism of less than 2 months' duration. Clinical symptoms, serum thyroxine, TRAb, thyroid ultrasound and orbital computed tomography established diagnosis. Out of over 7.5 ml of fresh peripheral blood came the PBMCs. There are 13 residues in the CDR3. The germline V gene has CDR1 SGHVS and CDR2 FNYEAQ. With 5 bases removed from V and 8 bases from J, the gap between germline ends came to 10 bases. Researchers amplified the TCR beta CDR3 regions from RNA transcripts. Primed by the HTBI set, a first-round RT-PCR was run on the TCR CDR3. TCRdb processed the multiplex PCR reads anew with MiXCR; each CDR3 protein has one entry. Among hundreds of thousands of distinct CDR3 sequences, around 38% were seen once, and the ten largest hold 8.9%.

This chain connects TRBV7-6 to TRBJ1-6; maybe TRBD1 (5 bases). The source is a man aged 18-30 years with Graves' hyperthyroidism. What was sequenced was blood. The CDR3 protein is CASSKTADSPLHF. CDR3 in DNA: TGTGCCAGCAGCAAGACAGCCGATTCACCCCTCCACTTT.